This TCR beta chain was captured in a study of T cells in Graves' hyperthyroidism and ophthalmopathy. Overall study context: Initial diagnosis, before any treatment, was when peripheral blood was collected. Study-level points and caveats: Ophthalmopathy was predicted by the model a median of around 5.9 months ahead of onset.

Thyroid ultrasound and orbital computed tomography, with clinical symptoms and serum thyroxine and TRAb, informed diagnoses. Regarding this clonotype: Its antigen is undetermined.

V was pared by 4 bases and J by 7 bases, with 8 bases between. The CDR3 sequence is 13 residues long. Researchers took RNA transcripts and amplified the TCR beta CDR3 regions from them. Carried out on the TCR CDR3, a first-round RT-PCR used the HTBI primer set. TCRdb reanalysed the multiplex PCR reads using MiXCR and keeps one entry per CDR3 protein. This table has 500,000 to 600,000 distinct CDR3 sequences, about 20% appearing once. The chain carries TRBV12-3 or TRBV12-4 and TRBJ1-6; D perhaps matches TRBD1 (5 bases). The source of this sequence is a man in his forties or fifties with Graves' ophthalmopathy. Sequenced sample: blood. CDR3 DNA: TGTGCCAGCAGTTCGACAGCAAATTCACCCCTCCACTTT. It translates to CASSSTANSPLHF.